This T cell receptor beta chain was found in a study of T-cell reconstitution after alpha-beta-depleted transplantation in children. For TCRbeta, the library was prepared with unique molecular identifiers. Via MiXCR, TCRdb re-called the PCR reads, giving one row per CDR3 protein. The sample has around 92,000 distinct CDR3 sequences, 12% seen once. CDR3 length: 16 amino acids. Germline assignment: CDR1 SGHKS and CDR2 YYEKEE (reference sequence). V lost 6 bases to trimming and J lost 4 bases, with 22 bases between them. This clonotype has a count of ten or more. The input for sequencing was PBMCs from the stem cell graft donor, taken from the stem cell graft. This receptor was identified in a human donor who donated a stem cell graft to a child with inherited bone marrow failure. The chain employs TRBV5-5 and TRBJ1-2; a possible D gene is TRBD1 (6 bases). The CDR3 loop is CASINAVKGQIYGYTF. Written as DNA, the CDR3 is TGTGCCAGCATCAATGCGGTGAAAGGACAGATCTATGGCTACACCTTC.